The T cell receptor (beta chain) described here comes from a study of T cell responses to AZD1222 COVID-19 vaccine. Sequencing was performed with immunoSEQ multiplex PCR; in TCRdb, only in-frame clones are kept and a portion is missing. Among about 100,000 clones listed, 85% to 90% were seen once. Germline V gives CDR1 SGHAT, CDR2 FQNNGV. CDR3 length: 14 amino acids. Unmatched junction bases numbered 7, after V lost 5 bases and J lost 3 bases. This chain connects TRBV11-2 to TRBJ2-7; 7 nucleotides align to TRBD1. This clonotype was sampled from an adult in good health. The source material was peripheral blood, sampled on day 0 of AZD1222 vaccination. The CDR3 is CASSATGLGYEQYF. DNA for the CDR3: TGTGCCAGCAGCGCGACAGGGCTGGGCTACGAGCAGTACTTC.